This is a list of T cell receptor beta chains from one sample in a study of T cells after yellow fever vaccination. TCRdb independently ran MiXCR on the 5' RACE reads; one entry per CDR3 protein. Altogether some 110,000 distinct CDR3 sequences are present, 7.2% being singletons, with the ten largest covering approximately 2.7%. Sequencing used CD4+ T cells sorted from PBMCs, obtained roughly 45 days after the first yellow fever vaccination. The origin of the receptors is a man aged 18 to 30 who received the YFV17D yellow fever vaccine. Each CDR3 is given with its conserved first and last residue. The order of the fields is clone size, V gene, J gene, D gene, CDR3 protein, CDR3 DNA. A D gene is named only where the DNA matches it firmly. Only part of the rows carry a size: once, few, many, or a class if the clone is expanded.

clone_size: many; v_call: TRBV9; j_call: TRBJ1-1; d_call: TRBD1; cdr3_aa: CASSATGQGRTEAFF; cdr3_nt: TGTGCCAGCAGCGCAACGGGACAGGGGCGGACTGAAGCTTTCTTT
clone_size: many; v_call: TRBV7-3; j_call: TRBJ1-6; d_call: -; cdr3_aa: CASRPGRIELFGPLHF; cdr3_nt: TGTGCCAGCAGACCAGGGAGGATAGAGCTTTTCGGACCCCTCCACTTT
clone_size: many; v_call: TRBV12-3/TRBV12-4; j_call: TRBJ1-1; d_call: -; cdr3_aa: CASSLARTNTEAFF; cdr3_nt: TGTGCCAGCAGTTTAGCGCGGACGAACACTGAAGCTTTCTTT
clone_size: many; v_call: TRBV24-1; j_call: TRBJ2-3; d_call: TRBD2; cdr3_aa: CATSPGTRGSTDTQYF; cdr3_nt: TGTGCCACCAGTCCCGGGACTAGGGGTAGCACAGATACGCAGTATTTT
clone_size: many; v_call: TRBV10-3; j_call: TRBJ1-2; d_call: -; cdr3_aa: CAISGRAGGSGYTF; cdr3_nt: TGTGCCATCAGTGGCCGCGCCGGGGGTAGTGGCTACACCTTC
clone_size: few; v_call: TRBV5-6; j_call: TRBJ1-2; d_call: -; cdr3_aa: CASSLDRDYGYTF; cdr3_nt: TGTGCCAGCAGCTTGGACCGCGACTATGGCTACACCTTC
clone_size: many; v_call: TRBV5-1; j_call: TRBJ2-3; d_call: -; cdr3_aa: CASSLATGAGDTQYF; cdr3_nt: TGCGCCAGCAGCTTGGCCACTGGGGCGGGAGATACGCAGTATTTT
clone_size: many; v_call: TRBV5-4; j_call: TRBJ2-3; d_call: TRBD2; cdr3_aa: CASSPRGGLTDTQYF; cdr3_nt: TGTGCCAGCAGCCCTCGGGGGGGGCTCACAGATACGCAGTATTTT
clone_size: many; v_call: TRBV7-9; j_call: TRBJ1-2; d_call: -; cdr3_aa: CASSLGGGGYTF; cdr3_nt: TGTGCCAGCAGTTTAGGAGGGGGTGGCTACACCTTC
clone_size: many; v_call: TRBV12-3/TRBV12-4; j_call: TRBJ1-1; d_call: -; cdr3_aa: CASSLQMNTEAFF; cdr3_nt: TGTGCCAGCAGTCTACAGATGAACACTGAAGCTTTCTTT
clone_size: many; v_call: TRBV6-5; j_call: TRBJ1-2; d_call: -; cdr3_aa: CASSFLWTASNYGYTF; cdr3_nt: TGTGCCAGCAGTTTTTTATGGACAGCTTCTAACTATGGCTACACCTTC
clone_size: many; v_call: TRBV7-9; j_call: TRBJ2-2; d_call: -; cdr3_aa: CASSSGRYNTGELFF; cdr3_nt: TGTGCCAGCAGTTCGGGACGGTACAACACCGGGGAGCTGTTTTTT
clone_size: many; v_call: TRBV6-5; j_call: TRBJ1-6; d_call: -; cdr3_aa: CASSPLGQGENSPLHF; cdr3_nt: TGTGCCAGCAGCCCCCTGGGGCAGGGAGAGAATTCACCCCTCCACTTT
clone_size: few; v_call: TRBV2; j_call: TRBJ1-4; d_call: -; cdr3_aa: CASIRDGHEKLFF; cdr3_nt: TGTGCCAGTATCCGGGACGGCCATGAAAAACTGTTTTTT
clone_size: many; v_call: TRBV7-2; j_call: TRBJ2-3; d_call: -; cdr3_aa: CASSLMGREVDTQYF; cdr3_nt: TGTGCCAGCAGCTTAATGGGCAGAGAAGTTGATACGCAGTATTTT
clone_size: -; v_call: TRBV11-3; j_call: TRBJ2-7; d_call: TRBD1; cdr3_aa: CASSFGTGRAKQYF; cdr3_nt: TGTGCCAGCAGCTTCGGGACAGGCCGCGCCAAGCAGTACTTC
clone_size: -; v_call: TRBV18; j_call: TRBJ1-1; d_call: -; cdr3_aa: CASSPMGGGDTEAFF; cdr3_nt: TGTGCCAGCTCGCCAATGGGGGGAGGCGACACTGAAGCTTTCTTT
clone_size: many; v_call: TRBV7-2; j_call: TRBJ1-3; d_call: TRBD1; cdr3_aa: CASTVQGAAGNTIYF; cdr3_nt: TGTGCCAGCACCGTACAGGGGGCAGCCGGAAACACCATATATTTT
clone_size: -; v_call: TRBV10-2; j_call: TRBJ2-3; d_call: TRBD2; cdr3_aa: CASSDPAGGDTQYF; cdr3_nt: TGCGCCAGCAGTGACCCAGCGGGGGGAGATACGCAGTATTTT
clone_size: many; v_call: TRBV10-3; j_call: TRBJ2-4; d_call: -; cdr3_aa: CAISEDSVAKNIQYF; cdr3_nt: TGTGCCATCAGTGAAGACAGCGTAGCCAAAAACATTCAGTACTTC
clone_size: many; v_call: TRBV4-1; j_call: TRBJ1-1; d_call: -; cdr3_aa: CASSQDGLNTEAFF; cdr3_nt: TGCGCCAGCAGCCAAGATGGGCTGAACACTGAAGCTTTCTTT
clone_size: -; v_call: TRBV5-4; j_call: TRBJ1-1; d_call: -; cdr3_aa: CASTPRGGANTEAFF; cdr3_nt: TGTGCCAGCACCCCACGAGGGGGGGCGAACACTGAAGCTTTCTTT
clone_size: many; v_call: TRBV7-2; j_call: TRBJ1-2; d_call: -; cdr3_aa: CASSLLADYGYTF; cdr3_nt: TGTGCCAGCAGCTTATTAGCAGACTATGGCTACACCTTC
clone_size: -; v_call: TRBV20-1; j_call: TRBJ2-5; d_call: TRBD2; cdr3_aa: CSAIGTSGGAGETQYF; cdr3_nt: TGCAGTGCGATAGGGACTAGCGGGGGGGCCGGGGAGACCCAGTACTTC
clone_size: -; v_call: TRBV12-3/TRBV12-4; j_call: TRBJ1-2; d_call: TRBD1; cdr3_aa: CASSRRQGGSYGYTF; cdr3_nt: TGTGCCAGCAGCCGGAGACAGGGGGGAAGCTATGGCTACACCTTC
clone_size: many; v_call: TRBV7-2; j_call: TRBJ1-2; d_call: TRBD1; cdr3_aa: CASSLVRTGGSYTF; cdr3_nt: TGTGCCAGCAGCTTAGTGCGGACAGGGGGTAGCTACACCTTC
clone_size: many; v_call: TRBV20-1; j_call: TRBJ1-1; d_call: TRBD1; cdr3_aa: CSPGGGATEAFF; cdr3_nt: TGCAGTCCAGGGGGGGGGGCCACTGAAGCTTTCTTT
clone_size: many; v_call: TRBV4-1; j_call: TRBJ2-5; d_call: -; cdr3_aa: CASSQEVPETQYF; cdr3_nt: TGCGCCAGCAGCCAAGAGGTTCCCGAGACCCAGTACTTC
clone_size: many; v_call: TRBV2; j_call: TRBJ2-1; d_call: -; cdr3_aa: CASSATYNEQFF; cdr3_nt: TGTGCCAGCAGTGCGACTTACAATGAGCAGTTCTTC
clone_size: many; v_call: TRBV20-1; j_call: TRBJ1-1; d_call: -; cdr3_aa: CSAQRGGREAFF; cdr3_nt: TGCAGTGCTCAAAGGGGGGGGCGCGAAGCTTTCTTT
clone_size: -; v_call: TRBV7-2; j_call: TRBJ2-5; d_call: TRBD2; cdr3_aa: CASSFLAGGSETQYF; cdr3_nt: TGTGCCAGCAGCTTCCTAGCGGGGGGGTCGGAGACCCAGTACTTC
clone_size: many; v_call: TRBV5-1; j_call: TRBJ2-2; d_call: -; cdr3_aa: CASSYQGTGELFF; cdr3_nt: TGCGCCAGCAGCTACCAGGGTACCGGGGAGCTGTTTTTT
clone_size: -; v_call: TRBV5-1; j_call: TRBJ1-1; d_call: -; cdr3_aa: CASSRGGQNTEAFF; cdr3_nt: TGCGCCAGCAGCCGAGGAGGGCAGAACACTGAAGCTTTCTTT
clone_size: many; v_call: TRBV5-1; j_call: TRBJ1-2; d_call: TRBD1; cdr3_aa: CASSGQGNYGYTF; cdr3_nt: TGCGCCAGCAGTGGACAGGGGAACTATGGCTACACCTTC
clone_size: many; v_call: TRBV5-4; j_call: TRBJ2-3; d_call: -; cdr3_aa: CASSAPGGQYF; cdr3_nt: TGTGCCAGCAGCGCGCCTGGGGGGCAGTATTTT
clone_size: many; v_call: TRBV4-1; j_call: TRBJ2-2; d_call: -; cdr3_aa: CASRAVVRGSNTGELFF; cdr3_nt: TGCGCCAGCAGGGCAGTTGTGAGGGGGTCGAACACCGGGGAGCTGTTTTTT
clone_size: many; v_call: TRBV12-3/TRBV12-4; j_call: TRBJ2-5; d_call: -; cdr3_aa: CASSLGEGLEAETQYF; cdr3_nt: TGTGCCAGCAGTTTAGGTGAAGGATTGGAGGCAGAGACCCAGTACTTC
clone_size: many; v_call: TRBV5-4; j_call: TRBJ2-2; d_call: -; cdr3_aa: CASSTSRGGELFF; cdr3_nt: TGTGCCAGCAGCACCAGCAGAGGCGGGGAGCTGTTTTTT
clone_size: many; v_call: TRBV3-1; j_call: TRBJ2-3; d_call: -; cdr3_aa: CASSQEDRGTQYF; cdr3_nt: TGTGCCAGCAGCCAAGAAGACCGGGGGACGCAGTATTTT
clone_size: many; v_call: TRBV9; j_call: TRBJ2-4; d_call: TRBD2; cdr3_aa: CASSVDGGADIQYF; cdr3_nt: TGTGCCAGCAGCGTAGACGGGGGGGCTGACATTCAGTACTTC
clone_size: -; v_call: TRBV12-3/TRBV12-4; j_call: TRBJ2-2; d_call: -; cdr3_aa: CASTAPGEVAGELFF; cdr3_nt: TGTGCCAGCACCGCTCCGGGGGAAGTGGCCGGGGAGCTGTTTTTT
clone_size: many; v_call: TRBV10-3; j_call: TRBJ2-1; d_call: -; cdr3_aa: CAISESTSYNEQFF; cdr3_nt: TGTGCCATCAGTGAGTCAACCTCCTACAATGAGCAGTTCTTC
clone_size: few; v_call: TRBV27; j_call: TRBJ2-2; d_call: TRBD1; cdr3_aa: CASGDRGLGTGELFF; cdr3_nt: TGTGCCAGCGGAGACAGGGGGCTGGGGACCGGGGAGCTGTTTTTT
clone_size: many; v_call: TRBV11-2; j_call: TRBJ2-1; d_call: -; cdr3_aa: CASSQARHNEQFF; cdr3_nt: TGTGCCAGCAGCCAGGCGCGTCACAATGAGCAGTTCTTC
clone_size: many; v_call: TRBV9; j_call: TRBJ2-5; d_call: TRBD2; cdr3_aa: CASSVGTSGGPRETQYF; cdr3_nt: TGTGCCAGCAGCGTCGGGACTAGCGGGGGGCCCAGGGAGACCCAGTACTTC
clone_size: many; v_call: TRBV7-2; j_call: TRBJ2-3; d_call: TRBD1; cdr3_aa: CASSPTGGHGDTQYF; cdr3_nt: TGTGCCAGCAGCCCGACAGGGGGCCATGGAGATACGCAGTATTTT
clone_size: many; v_call: TRBV7-6; j_call: TRBJ2-1; d_call: -; cdr3_aa: CASSLGGLNYNEQFF; cdr3_nt: TGTGCCAGCAGTCTAGGGGGGCTAAATTACAATGAGCAGTTCTTC
clone_size: many; v_call: TRBV28; j_call: TRBJ1-5; d_call: -; cdr3_aa: CASSPGGVNQPQHF; cdr3_nt: TGTGCCAGCAGTCCCGGGGGGGTCAATCAGCCCCAGCATTTT
clone_size: few; v_call: TRBV30; j_call: TRBJ1-2; d_call: TRBD1; cdr3_aa: CAWFGPGQRYGYTF; cdr3_nt: TGTGCCTGGTTTGGCCCGGGACAGAGATATGGCTACACCTTC
clone_size: few; v_call: TRBV30; j_call: TRBJ2-7; d_call: -; cdr3_aa: CACSGVVPNEQYF; cdr3_nt: TGTGCCTGTTCTGGGGTCGTTCCAAACGAGCAGTACTTC
clone_size: -; v_call: TRBV6-1; j_call: TRBJ1-3; d_call: TRBD1; cdr3_aa: CASTYPGQGLGNTIYF; cdr3_nt: TGTGCCAGCACCTACCCGGGACAGGGGCTCGGAAACACCATATATTTT
clone_size: few; v_call: TRBV12-5; j_call: TRBJ1-1; d_call: -; cdr3_aa: CASGGSTRNTEAFF; cdr3_nt: TGTGCTAGTGGTGGGAGCACTCGGAACACTGAAGCTTTCTTT
clone_size: -; v_call: TRBV20-1; j_call: TRBJ2-3; d_call: TRBD1; cdr3_aa: CSARTGTGGDTQYF; cdr3_nt: TGCAGTGCTCGAACCGGGACAGGGGGAGATACGCAGTATTTT
clone_size: -; v_call: TRBV7-8; j_call: TRBJ2-3; d_call: TRBD2; cdr3_aa: CASSGRRVGEGTQYF; cdr3_nt: TGTGCCAGCAGCGGAAGACGGGTCGGGGAGGGAACGCAGTATTTT
clone_size: -; v_call: TRBV11-2; j_call: TRBJ2-5; d_call: TRBD2; cdr3_aa: CASRTSGGAQETQYF; cdr3_nt: TGTGCCAGCAGAACTAGCGGGGGGGCCCAAGAGACCCAGTACTTC